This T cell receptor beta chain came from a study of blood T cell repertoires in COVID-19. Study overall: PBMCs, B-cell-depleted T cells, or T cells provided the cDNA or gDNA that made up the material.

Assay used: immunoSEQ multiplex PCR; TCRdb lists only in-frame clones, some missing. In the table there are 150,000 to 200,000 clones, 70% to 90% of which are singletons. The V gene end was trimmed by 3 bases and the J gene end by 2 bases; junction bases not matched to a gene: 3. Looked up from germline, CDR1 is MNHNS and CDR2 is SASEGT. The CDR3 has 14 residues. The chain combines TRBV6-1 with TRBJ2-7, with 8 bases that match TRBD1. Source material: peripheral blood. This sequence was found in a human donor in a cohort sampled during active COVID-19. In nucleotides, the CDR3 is TGTGCCAGCAGTGAGACAGGGGCAACCTACGAGCAGTACTTC. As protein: CASSETGATYEQYF.